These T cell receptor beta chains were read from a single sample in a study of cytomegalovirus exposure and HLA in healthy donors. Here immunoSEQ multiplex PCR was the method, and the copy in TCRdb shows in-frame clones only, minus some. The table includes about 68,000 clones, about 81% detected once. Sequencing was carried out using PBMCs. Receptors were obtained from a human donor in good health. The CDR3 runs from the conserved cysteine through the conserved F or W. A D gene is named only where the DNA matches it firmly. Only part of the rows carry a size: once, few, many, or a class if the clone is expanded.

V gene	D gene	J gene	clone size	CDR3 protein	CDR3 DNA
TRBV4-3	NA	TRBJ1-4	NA	CASSHSDRINEKLFF	TGCGCCAGCAGCCACTCGGACAGAATTAATGAAAAACTGTTTTTT
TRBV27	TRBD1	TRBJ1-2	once	CARGQGARDGYTF	TGTGCCAGGGGACAGGGGGCACGTGATGGCTACACCTTC
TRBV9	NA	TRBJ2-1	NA	CASSVVWGGAYNEQFF	TGTGCCAGCAGCGTAGTTTGGGGCGGGGCCTACAATGAGCAGTTCTTC
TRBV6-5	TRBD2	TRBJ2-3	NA	CASSLSGGSTDTQYF	TGTGCCAGCAGCCTTAGCGGGGGGAGCACAGATACGCAGTATTTT
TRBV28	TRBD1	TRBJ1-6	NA	CASSTLDRVRDSPLHF	TGTGCCAGCAGTACCTTAGACAGGGTTAGGGATTCACCCCTCCACTTT
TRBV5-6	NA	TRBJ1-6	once	CASSLWGFYNSPLHF	TGTGCCAGCAGCTTGTGGGGCTTCTATAATTCACCCCTCCACTTT
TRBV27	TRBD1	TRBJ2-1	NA	CASSIKGASPYNEQFF	TGTGCCAGCAGTATAAAGGGGGCCAGCCCCTACAATGAGCAGTTCTTC
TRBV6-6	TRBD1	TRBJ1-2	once	CASSQTGGYGYTF	TGTGCCAGCAGTCAGACAGGGGGCTATGGCTACACCTTC
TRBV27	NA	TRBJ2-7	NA	CASGAHRDSFEGEQYF	TGTGCCAGCGGGGCGCACCGGGACTCATTTGAGGGGGAGCAGTACTTC
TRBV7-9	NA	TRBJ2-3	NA	CASNRQVADTQYF	TGTGCCAGCAATCGACAGGTGGCAGATACGCAGTATTTT
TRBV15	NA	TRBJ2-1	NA	CATRFLGAGSYNEQFF	TGTGCCACCAGGTTTTTGGGGGCCGGGTCCTACAATGAGCAGTTCTTC
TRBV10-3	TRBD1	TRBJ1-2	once	CAIREPGGLNGYTF	TGTGCCATCAGGGAGCCAGGGGGCTTGAATGGCTACACCTTC
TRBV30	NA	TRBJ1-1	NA	CAWLLENTEAFF	TGTGCCTGGTTACTAGAGAACACTGAAGCTTTCTTT
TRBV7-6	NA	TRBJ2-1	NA	CASSLQNEQFF	TGTGCCAGCAGCTTACAGAATGAGCAGTTCTTC
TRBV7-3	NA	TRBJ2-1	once	CASSLGGGAYNEQFF	TGTGCCAGCAGCTTAGGAGGGGGGGCGTACAATGAGCAGTTCTTC
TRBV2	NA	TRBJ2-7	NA	CASTGDSQAYEQYF	TGTGCCAGCACTGGCGACAGTCAGGCCTACGAGCAGTACTTC
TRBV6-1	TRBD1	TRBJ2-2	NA	CASMTGDTGELFF	TGTGCCAGCATGACAGGGGACACCGGGGAGCTGTTTTTT
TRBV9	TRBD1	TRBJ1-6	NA	CASSVEGQPHNSPLHF	TGTGCCAGCAGCGTAGAGGGACAGCCTCATAATTCACCCCTCCACTTT
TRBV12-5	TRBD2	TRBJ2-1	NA	CASGTSGGANEQFF	TGTGCTAGTGGTACTAGCGGGGGAGCGAATGAGCAGTTCTTC
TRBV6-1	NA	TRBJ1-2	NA	CASTKAGALYGYTF	TGTGCCAGCACGAAGGCAGGGGCCCTCTATGGCTACACCTTC
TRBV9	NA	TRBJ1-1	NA	CASSARTLGSTEAFF	TGTGCCAGCAGCGCCCGTACCCTGGGGAGCACTGAAGCTTTCTTT
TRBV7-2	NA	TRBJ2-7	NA	CASSLEGPSYEQYF	TGTGCCAGCAGCTTAGAGGGGCCCTCCTACGAGCAGTACTTC
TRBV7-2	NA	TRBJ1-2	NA	CASSGANYGYTF	TGTGCCAGCTCAGGGGCTAACTATGGCTACACCTTC
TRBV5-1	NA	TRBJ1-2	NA	CASSRVQDGGYPF	TGCGCCAGCAGCCGTGTGCAGGATGGGGGCTACCCCTTC
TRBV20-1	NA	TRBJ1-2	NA	CSARSPPGYTF	TGCAGTGCTCGAAGCCCGCCTGGCTACACCTTC
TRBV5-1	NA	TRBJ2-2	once	CASSLGGASGELFF	TGCGCCAGCAGCTTGGGTGGAGCTAGCGGGGAGCTGTTTTTT
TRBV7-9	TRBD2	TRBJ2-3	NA	CSSSLRSGGGPTDTQYF	TGTTCCAGCAGCTTAAGGTCGGGCGGGGGGCCCACAGATACGCAGTATTTT
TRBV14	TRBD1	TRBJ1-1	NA	CASSQFIDGTGGTEAFF	TGTGCCAGCAGCCAGTTTATTGACGGGACAGGAGGCACTGAAGCTTTCTTT
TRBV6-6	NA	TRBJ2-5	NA	CASSSTATRVQETQYF	TGTGCCAGCAGTTCCACCGCTACTAGGGTTCAGGAGACCCAGTACTTC
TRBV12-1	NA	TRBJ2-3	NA	CASSLKKLRGNRDTQYF	TGTGCCAGCAGCTTAAAGAAGTTGCGGGGGAACCGCGATACGCAGTATTTT
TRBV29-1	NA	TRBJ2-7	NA	CSVEDQLGTPEGYEQYF	TGCAGCGTTGAAGATCAACTAGGAACACCTGAGGGTTACGAGCAGTACTTC
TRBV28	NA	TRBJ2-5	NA	CASSLMQGQAQETQYF	TGTGCCAGCAGTTTAATGCAGGGTCAGGCCCAAGAGACCCAGTACTTC
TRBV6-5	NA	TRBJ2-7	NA	CASSYSGSSYEQYF	TGTGCCAGCAGTTACTCGGGGAGCTCCTACGAGCAGTACTTC
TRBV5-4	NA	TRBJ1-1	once	CASRRRTVQDTEAFF	TGTGCCAGCAGACGACGTACGGTTCAGGACACTGAAGCTTTCTTT
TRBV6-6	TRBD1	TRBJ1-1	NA	CASRWDSANTEAFF	TGTGCCAGCAGGTGGGACAGCGCGAACACTGAAGCTTTCTTT
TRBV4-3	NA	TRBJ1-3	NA	CASQLTGTPNSGNTIYF	TGCGCCAGCCAACTAACCGGGACACCAAACTCTGGAAACACCATATATTTT
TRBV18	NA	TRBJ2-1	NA	CASSPLSGRLSSYNEQFF	TGTGCCAGCTCACCATTGAGCGGGCGGTTGAGCTCCTACAATGAGCAGTTCTTC
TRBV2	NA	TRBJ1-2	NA	CASSEGFQGRDGYTF	TGTGCCAGCAGTGAAGGCTTTCAGGGCCGCGATGGCTACACCTTC
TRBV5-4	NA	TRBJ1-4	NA	CAIHSNSNEKLFF	TGTGCCATCCACAGCAATTCTAATGAAAAACTGTTTTTT
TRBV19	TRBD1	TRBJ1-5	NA	CASTLGQGASNQPQHF	TGTGCCAGTACCCTAGGACAGGGGGCTAGCAATCAGCCCCAGCATTTT
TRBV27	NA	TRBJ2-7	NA	CASRTGQFSYEQYF	TGTGCCAGCAGGACCGGACAGTTCTCCTACGAGCAGTACTTC
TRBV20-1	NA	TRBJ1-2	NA	CSASASYGYTF	TGCAGTGCTAGTGCCAGCTATGGCTACACCTTC
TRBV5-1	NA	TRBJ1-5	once	CASSLDGGNQPQHF	TGCGCCAGCAGCTTGGACGGGGGCAATCAGCCCCAGCATTTT
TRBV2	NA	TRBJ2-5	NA	CASSGGLAKETQYF	TGTGCCAGCAGTGGAGGGCTAGCGAAAGAGACCCAGTACTTC
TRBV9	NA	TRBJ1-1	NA	CASSVALGEGEAFF	TGTGCCAGCAGCGTAGCTCTGGGGGAGGGTGAAGCTTTCTTT
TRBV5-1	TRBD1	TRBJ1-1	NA	CASSTDRGGGEAFF	TGCGCCAGCAGTACGGACAGGGGAGGAGGTGAAGCTTTCTTT
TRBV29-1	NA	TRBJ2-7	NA	CSVEILSSYEQYF	TGCAGCGTTGAAATTCTAAGCTCCTACGAGCAGTACTTC
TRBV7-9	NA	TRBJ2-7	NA	CASSLADSPPYEQYF	TGTGCCAGCAGCTTAGCTGACTCACCCCCCTACGAGCAGTACTTC
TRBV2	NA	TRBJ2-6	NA	CASSEDRAGANVLTF	TGTGCCAGCAGTGAAGACAGGGCTGGGGCCAACGTCCTGACTTTC
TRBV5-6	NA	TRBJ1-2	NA	CASSSTGVNYGYTF	TGTGCCAGCAGCTCCACCGGGGTTAACTATGGCTACACCTTC
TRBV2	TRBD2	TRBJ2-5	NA	CASSVAGVRETQYF	TGTGCCAGCTCGGTCGCGGGGGTACGGGAGACCCAGTACTTC